The 21 T cell receptor beta chains presented below share a single source sample, sequenced in a study of blood T cell repertoires in COVID-19. Sequenced by immunoSEQ multiplex PCR; TCRdb stores in-frame clones only, minus some. The sample consists of about 93,000 clones, 86% of them appearing once. Specimen: peripheral blood. The source is a woman older than 75 with acute or convalescent COVID-19.

The chain carries TRBV6-5 and TRBJ2-7; TRBD1 matches 10 bases. J was trimmed by 0 bases and V by 4 bases; bases with no gene match: 3. Germline V gives CDR1 MNHEY, CDR2 SVGAGI. The CDR3 has 15 residues. CDR3 sequence: CASSSRTGGSYEQYF. The CDR3, as DNA: TGTGCCAGCAGTTCACGGACAGGGGGCTCCTACGAGCAGTACTTC.

In this sample, this clone turned up once. The chain links TRBV3-1 (or the pseudogene TRBV3-2) to TRBJ2-3; D not resolved. V was shortened by 0 bases and J by 9 bases, with 4 bases between the two germline ends. CDR1 and CDR2 from the germline V gene are LGHDT and YNNKEL (reference sequence). The CDR3 length is 11 residues. CDR3 protein: CASSQDLTQYF. CDR3 sequence (DNA): TGTGCCAGCAGCCAAGATCTCACGCAGTATTTT.

This chain links TRBV5-6 with TRBJ1-5; 9 positions match TRBD1. This CDR3 is 15 amino acids long. The J segment lost 6 bases and the V segment lost 2 bases, leaving 6 bases of the junction unmatched. Per germline, CDR1 SGHDT and CDR2 YYEEEE. In nucleotides, the CDR3 is TGTGCCAGCAGCTTACGGGACAGGGCCAGTCAGCCCCAGCATTTT. It specifies CASSLRDRASQPQHF.

The chain recombines TRBV2 with TRBJ2-7; a weak D match, TRBD1 (6 bases). The V gene lost 6 bases and the J gene lost 0 bases, with 9 bases spanning the gap. Per germline, CDR1 SNHLY and CDR2 FYNNEI. This CDR3 comprises 13 residues. The CDR3 nucleotides read TGTGCCAGCAGCTGGGACACCTCCTACGAGCAGTACTTC. It translates to CASSWDTSYEQYF.

The genes are TRBV15 and TRBJ1-6, with 9 nucleotides matching TRBD1. The CDR3 contains 15 residues. Germline CDR1 and CDR2: LNHNV and YYDKDF (reference sequence). Trimming cost V 4 bases and J 10 bases; bases outside gene matches: 8. CDR3 DNA sequence: TGTGCCACCAGCATCGGACAGGGGAGTCGATCACCCCTCCACTTT. This translates into CATSIGQGSRSPLHF. Full variable domain (missing parts from reference TRBV15 and TRBJ1-6): DAMVIQNPRYQVTQFGKPVTLSCSQTLNHNVMYWYQQKSSQAPKLLFHYYDKDFNNEADTPDNFQSRRPNTSFCFLDIRSPGLGDTAMYLCATSIGQGSRSPLHFGNGTRLTVT.

The rearrangement joins TRBV18 to TRBJ1-1; perhaps TRBD1 as D (5 bases). CDR1 is KGHSH and CDR2 is LQKENI in the germline V gene. The CDR3 totals 15 residues. The germline V and J ends were trimmed by 8 bases and 5 bases, with 21 bases remaining between them. The CDR3 bases are TGTGCCAGCACCTTGAGGGCGGGAGGGGAGACTGAAGCTTTCTTT. Protein product: CASTLRAGGETEAFF.

V gene TRBV5-4 combines with J gene TRBJ1-2; TRBD1 is a possible D gene (5 bases). Trimming removed 3 bases from V and 0 bases from J, with 15 bases in between. Germline CDR1 and CDR2: SGHNT and YYREEE (reference sequence). This CDR3 comprises 16 residues. DNA for the CDR3: TGTGCCAGCAGCTCCTCCAGGGCAGATTCTAACTATGGCTACACCTTC. Translated: CASSSSRADSNYGYTF.

The rearrangement links TRBV6-5 to TRBJ2-7; TRBD1 matches at 7 bases. V shed 7 bases, J shed 0 bases, and the junction held 3 bases outside the gene matches. This CDR3 region has 13 residues. From germline, CDR1 is MNHEY and CDR2 SVGAGI. In DNA, the CDR3 is TGTGCCAGCACACGGGACAGCTCCTACGAGCAGTACTTC. This encodes CASTRDSSYEQYF.

V usage is TRBV6-2 or TRBV6-3 and J usage is TRBJ2-5; 9 positions match TRBD2. Germline V gene lookup returns CDR1 MNHEY and CDR2 SVGEGT. Trimming at V came to 6 bases and at J to 2 bases, leaving 7 bases not matched to a gene. This CDR3 is 15 amino acids long. Here the CDR3 reads CASSPLAGNQETQYF. CDR3 bases: TGTGCCAGCAGCCCACTAGCGGGTAATCAAGAGACCCAGTACTTC.

V gene TRBV19 combines with J gene TRBJ2-1, with unresolved D. Germline V gene lookup returns CDR1 LNHDA and CDR2 SQIVND (reference sequence). This CDR3 has 13 residues. V was cut by 3 bases and J by 6 bases, with 9 bases left in between. CDR3 coding DNA: TGTGCCAGTAGTATGGTCAGAACCAATGAGCAGTTCTTC. Its translation: CASSMVRTNEQFF.

The chain employs TRBV5-4 and TRBJ1-2; a possible D gene is TRBD1 (5 bases). Germline V gene sequence: CDR1 SGHNT, CDR2 YYREEE (reference sequence). The CDR3 is made up of 13 amino acids. V was cut by 0 bases and J by 7 bases, with 10 bases left in between. The CDR3 sequence: CASSLDGQGGYTF. CDR3 DNA: TGTGCCAGCAGCTTGGATGGACAAGGTGGCTACACCTTC.

This chain connects TRBV3-1 (or the pseudogene TRBV3-2) to TRBJ2-1, with D possibly TRBD2 on 6 matching bases. Germline-derived CDR1 and CDR2 are LGHDT and YNNKEL (reference sequence). The V end was cut by 4 bases, the J end by 7 bases, with 11 bases between. CDR3 length: 13 amino acids. Here the CDR3 reads CASSRRGANEQFF. Here the CDR3 DNA reads TGTGCCAGCAGCCGGCGGGGAGCGAATGAGCAGTTCTTC.

The rearrangement joins TRBV5-6 to TRBJ1-2; TRBD1 aligns across 7 bases. The V gene end was trimmed by 0 bases and the J gene end by 4 bases; junction bases not matched to a gene: 9. Germline CDR1 reads SGHDT; CDR2 reads YYEEEE. The CDR3 is made up of 16 amino acids. The CDR3 protein is CASSLASQGVFYGYTF. CDR3 DNA: TGTGCCAGCAGCTTGGCCTCGCAGGGGGTTTTCTATGGCTACACCTTC. The entire variable domain, with the rest obtained from reference TRBV5-6 and TRBJ1-2, is as follows: DAGVTQSPTHLIKTRGQQVTLRCSPKSGHDTVSWYQQALGQGPQFIFQYYEEEERQRGNFPDRFSGHQFPNYSSELNVNALLLGDSALYLCASSLASQGVFYGYTFGSGTRLTVV.

This chain uses TRBV9 with TRBJ2-1; 8 bases map to TRBD2. This CDR3 region has 14 residues. With 4 bases clipped from V and 5 bases from J, the junction kept 5 bases outside the gene matches. Germline CDR1 and CDR2: SGDLS and YYNGEE. CDR3 DNA: TGTGCCAGCAGCTTCTCTAGCGGGCACAATGAGCAGTTCTTC. The encoded protein is CASSFSSGHNEQFF.

The rearrangement uses TRBV19 and TRBJ2-3, with D possibly being TRBD2 (6 bases). Between the trimmed V and J ends, which lost 8 bases and 4 bases, there was a span of 25 bases. In germline, CDR1 is LNHDA, CDR2 SQIVND (reference sequence). There are 17 residues in the CDR3. CDR3 residues: CASEPGLSRTLADTQYF. DNA for the CDR3: TGTGCCAGTGAGCCGGGACTCTCCCGTACCTTGGCAGATACGCAGTATTTT.

The chain employs TRBV2 and TRBJ2-5, with 7 nucleotides matching TRBD1. V shed 3 bases, J shed 5 bases, and the junction held 9 bases outside the gene matches. Germline CDR1 is SNHLY and CDR2 is FYNNEI. The CDR3 extends over 15 amino acids. The CDR3 DNA reads TGTGCCAGCAGTGATGATGGACAGGCCCTGGAGACCCAGTACTTC. Translated, it gives CASSDDGQALETQYF.

The V gene is TRBV7-6, the J gene TRBJ2-2, with D unclear. V lost 1 base, J lost 6 bases, and 6 bases lay in between. The CDR3 runs 13 residues. Germline CDR1 SGHVS, CDR2 FNYEAQ. The CDR3 DNA follows: TGTGCCAGCAGCTTAGTCTTTGCCGGGGAGCTGTTTTTT. It specifies CASSLVFAGELFF. The entire variable domain, with the rest obtained from reference TRBV7-6 and TRBJ2-2, is as follows: GAGVSQSPRYKVTKRGQDVALRCDPISGHVSLYWYRQALGQGPEFLTYFNYEAQQDKSGLPNDRFSAERPEGSISTLTIQRTEQRDSAMYRCASSLVFAGELFFGEGSRLTVL.

This rearrangement joins TRBV7-9 to TRBJ1-4; 7 nucleotides line up with TRBD1. The germline V gene encodes CDR1 SEHNR and CDR2 FQNEAQ (reference sequence). Trimming at V came to 6 bases and at J to 2 bases, leaving 12 bases not matched to a gene. The CDR3 sequence is 17 residues long. CDR3 loop: CASRPPGQAATNEKLFF. CDR3 coding DNA: TGTGCCAGCAGGCCTCCTGGACAGGCCGCGACTAATGAAAAACTGTTTTTT.

The chain carries TRBV6-6 and TRBJ1-1; tentatively, D is TRBD1 (5 bases). With 0 bases removed from V and 4 bases from J, the gap between germline ends came to 12 bases. CDR1 MNHNY and CDR2 SVGAGI come from the germline V gene (reference sequence). The CDR3 extends over 15 amino acids. The CDR3 bases are TGTGCCAGCAGTTACTCGCACAGTCAGGGCACTGAAGCTTTCTTT. This translates into CASSYSHSQGTEAFF.

The V call is TRBV12-5, the J call TRBJ2-6; unclear D gene. The length of the CDR3 is 16 residues. Germline V gives CDR1 LGHNT, CDR2 FRNRAP. The germline V and J ends were trimmed by 1 base and 1 base, with 8 bases remaining between them. This CDR3 reads CASGLGDGSGANVLTF. The CDR3 DNA reads TGTGCTAGTGGTTTGGGAGACGGGTCTGGGGCCAACGTCCTGACTTTC.

This clone was observed a single time. This chain uses TRBV28 with TRBJ1-6; 8 bases match TRBD1. The length of the CDR3 is 13 residues. The germline V gene has CDR1 MDHEN and CDR2 SYDVKM. Trimming cost V 5 bases and J 10 bases; bases outside gene matches: 4. This CDR3 reads CASSRQGWSPLHF. DNA for the CDR3: TGTGCCAGCAGTAGACAGGGGTGGTCACCCCTCCACTTT.